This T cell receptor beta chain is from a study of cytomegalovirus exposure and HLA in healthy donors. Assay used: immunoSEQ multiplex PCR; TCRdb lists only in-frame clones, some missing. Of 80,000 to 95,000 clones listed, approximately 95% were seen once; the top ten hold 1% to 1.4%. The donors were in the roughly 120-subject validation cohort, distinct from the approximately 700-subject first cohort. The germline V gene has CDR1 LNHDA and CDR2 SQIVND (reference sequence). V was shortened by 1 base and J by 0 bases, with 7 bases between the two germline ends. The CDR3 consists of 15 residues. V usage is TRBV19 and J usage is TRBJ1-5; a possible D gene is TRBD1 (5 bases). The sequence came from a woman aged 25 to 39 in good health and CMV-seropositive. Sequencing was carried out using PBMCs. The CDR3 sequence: CASSIGGDSNQPQHF. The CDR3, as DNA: TGTGCCAGTAGTATAGGGGGGGATAGCAATCAGCCCCAGCATTTT.